The clone carrying this T cell receptor (beta chain) is a singleton in its sample. Its antigen remains unidentified. This entry belongs to a study of T cells in localized non-small cell lung cancer. General study results and limits: Uninvolved adjacent lung, not tumor, had the highest T cell clonality. Higher blood T cell density tracked longer overall survival. Out of the top 100 tumor clones, a median roughly 52 were seen in adjacent lung.

V lost 0 bases and J 6 bases, leaving 19 bases between the germline ends. The CDR3 totals 17 residues. Per the germline V gene, CDR1 is SGHTA and CDR2 is FQGTGA. Here immunoSEQ multiplex PCR was the method, and the copy in TCRdb shows in-frame clones only, minus some. The sample gives 35,000 or so clones, 80% to 90% of which show up once; 2.5% to 3% is in the top ten. Sequences were derived from peripheral blood, sampled before any cancer treatment. V usage is TRBV7-3 and J usage is TRBJ2-3, with TRBD2 as a possible D gene (5 bases). This TCR derives from a woman aged 40 to 75 with stage I lung adenocarcinoma. CDR3: CASSLTLAGAGFDTQYF. CDR3 bases: TGTGCCAGCAGCTTAACACTGGCGGGTGCGGGTTTTGATACGCAGTATTTT. Full variable domain (missing parts from reference TRBV7-3 and TRBJ2-3): GAGVSQTPSNKVTEKGKYVELRCDPISGHTALYWYRQSLGQGPEFLIYFQGTGAADDSGLPNDRFFAVRPEGSVSTLKIQRTERGDSAVYLCASSLTLAGAGFDTQYFGPGTRLTVL.